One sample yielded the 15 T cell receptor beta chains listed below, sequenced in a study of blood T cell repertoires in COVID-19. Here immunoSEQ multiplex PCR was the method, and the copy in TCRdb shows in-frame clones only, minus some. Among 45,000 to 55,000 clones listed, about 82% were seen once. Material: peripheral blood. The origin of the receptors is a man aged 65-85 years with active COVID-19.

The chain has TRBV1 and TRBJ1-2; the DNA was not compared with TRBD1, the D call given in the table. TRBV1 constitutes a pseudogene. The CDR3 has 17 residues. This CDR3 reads CTSSQDRGQGRDYGYTF. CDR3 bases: TGCACCAGCAGCCAAGACAGGGGGCAAGGTCGAGACTATGGCTACACCTTC.

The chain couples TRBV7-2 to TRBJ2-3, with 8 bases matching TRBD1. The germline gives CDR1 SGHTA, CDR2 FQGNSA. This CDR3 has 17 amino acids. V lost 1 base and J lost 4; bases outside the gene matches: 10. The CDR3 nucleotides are TGTGCCAGCAGCTTAGGGTTTGGGGCAGGGGGCGCAGATACGCAGTATTTT. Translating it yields CASSLGFGAGGADTQYF.

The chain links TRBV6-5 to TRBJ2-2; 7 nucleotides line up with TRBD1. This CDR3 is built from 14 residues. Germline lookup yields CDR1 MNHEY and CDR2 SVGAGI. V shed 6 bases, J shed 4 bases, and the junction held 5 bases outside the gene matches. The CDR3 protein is CASSRTGGTGELFF. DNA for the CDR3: TGTGCCAGCAGCAGGACAGGAGGCACCGGGGAGCTGTTTTTT.

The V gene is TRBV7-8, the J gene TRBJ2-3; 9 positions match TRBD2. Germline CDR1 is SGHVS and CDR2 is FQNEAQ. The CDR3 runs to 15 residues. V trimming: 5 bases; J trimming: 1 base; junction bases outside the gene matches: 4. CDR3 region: CASSLLAGGTDTQYF. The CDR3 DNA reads TGTGCCAGCAGCCTGTTAGCGGGGGGCACAGATACGCAGTATTTT.

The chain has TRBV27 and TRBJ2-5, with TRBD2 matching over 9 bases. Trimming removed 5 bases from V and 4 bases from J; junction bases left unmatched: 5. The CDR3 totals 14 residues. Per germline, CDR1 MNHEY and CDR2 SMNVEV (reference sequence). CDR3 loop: CASSRLAGIETQYF. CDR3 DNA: TGTGCCAGCAGTAGGCTAGCGGGGATAGAGACCCAGTACTTC.

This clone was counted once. In DNA, the CDR3 is TGTGCCAGCAGCCCGGGACAGGGGGCGAGCTATGGCTACACCTTC. Translated: CASSPGQGASYGYTF. The chain joins TRBV3-1 (or the pseudogene TRBV3-2) to TRBJ1-2, with 12 bases identical to TRBD1. Per germline, CDR1 LGHDT and CDR2 YNNKEL (reference sequence). Losses at the gene ends were 4 bases for V and 4 bases for J; bases not matched to a gene: 4. The CDR3 totals 15 residues.

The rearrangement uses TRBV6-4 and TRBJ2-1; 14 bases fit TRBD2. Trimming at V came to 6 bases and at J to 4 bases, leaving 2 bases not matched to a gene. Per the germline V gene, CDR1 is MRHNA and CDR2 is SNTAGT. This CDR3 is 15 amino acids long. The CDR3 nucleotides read TGTGCCAGCAGAAGACTAGCGGGGGGGTACAATGAGCAGTTCTTC. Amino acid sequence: CASRRLAGGYNEQFF.

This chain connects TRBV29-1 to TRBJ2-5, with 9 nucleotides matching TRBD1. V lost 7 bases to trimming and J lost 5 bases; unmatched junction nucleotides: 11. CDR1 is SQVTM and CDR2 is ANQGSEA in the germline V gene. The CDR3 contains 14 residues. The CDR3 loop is CSEGTGKGLETQYF. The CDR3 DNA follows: TGCAGCGAGGGGACAGGGAAAGGTCTGGAGACCCAGTACTTC.

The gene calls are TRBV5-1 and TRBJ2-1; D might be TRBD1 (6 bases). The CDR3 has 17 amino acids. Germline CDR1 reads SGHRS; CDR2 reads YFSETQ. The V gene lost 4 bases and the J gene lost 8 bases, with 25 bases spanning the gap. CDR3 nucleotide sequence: TGCGCCAGCAGCCCCGAATTGGTACAGGGAAATAAGGATGAGCAGTTCTTC. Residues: CASSPELVQGNKDEQFF.

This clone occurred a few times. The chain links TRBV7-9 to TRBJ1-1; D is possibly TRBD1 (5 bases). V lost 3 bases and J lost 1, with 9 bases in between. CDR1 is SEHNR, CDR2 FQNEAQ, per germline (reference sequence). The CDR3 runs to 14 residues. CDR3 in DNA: TGTGCCAGCAGCTTGGAGGGGTGGAACACTGAAGCTTTCTTT. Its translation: CASSLEGWNTEAFF.

The chain's CDR3 is CASIGDQTRGSPLHF. The CDR3 DNA is TGTGCCAGCATCGGTGACCAAACGCGCGGGTCACCCCTCCACTTT. The chain has TRBV28 and TRBJ1-6; D not resolved. This CDR3 comprises 15 residues. V was clipped by 7 bases and J by 10 bases, with 20 bases between them. Germline lookup yields CDR1 MDHEN and CDR2 SYDVKM. Complete variable domain (other parts from reference TRBV28 and TRBJ1-6): DVKVTQSSRYLVKRTGEKVFLECVQDMDHENMFWYRQDPGLGLRLIYFSYDVKMKEKGDIPEGYSVSREKKERFSLILESASTNQTSMYLCASIGDQTRGSPLHFGNGTRLTVT.

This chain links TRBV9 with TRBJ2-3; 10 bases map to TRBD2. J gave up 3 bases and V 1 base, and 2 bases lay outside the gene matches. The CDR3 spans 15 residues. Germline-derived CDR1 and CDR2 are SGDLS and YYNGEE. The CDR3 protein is CASSVTSGATDTQYF. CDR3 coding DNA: TGTGCCAGCAGCGTAACTAGCGGGGCGACAGATACGCAGTATTTT.

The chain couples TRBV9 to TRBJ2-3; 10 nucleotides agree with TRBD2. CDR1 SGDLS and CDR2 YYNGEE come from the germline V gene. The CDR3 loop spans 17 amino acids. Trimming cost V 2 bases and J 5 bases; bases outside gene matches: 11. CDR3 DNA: TGTGCCAGCAGCGTGCCTAGCGGGGGCGCCTTCGGAGATACGCAGTATTTT. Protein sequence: CASSVPSGGAFGDTQYF.

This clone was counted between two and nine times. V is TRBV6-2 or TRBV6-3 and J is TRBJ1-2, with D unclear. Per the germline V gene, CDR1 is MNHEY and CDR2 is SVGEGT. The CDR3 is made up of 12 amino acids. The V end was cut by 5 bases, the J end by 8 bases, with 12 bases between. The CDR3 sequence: CASSTGSVGYTF. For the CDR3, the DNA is TGTGCCAGCAGTACCGGGTCGGTCGGCTACACCTTC.

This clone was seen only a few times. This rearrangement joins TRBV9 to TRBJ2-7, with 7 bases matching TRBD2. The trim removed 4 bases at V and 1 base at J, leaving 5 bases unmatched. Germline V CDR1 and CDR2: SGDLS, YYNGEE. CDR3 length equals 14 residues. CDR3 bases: TGTGCCAGCAGCTCCAAGGGACTATCCTACGAGCAGTACTTC. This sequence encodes CASSSKGLSYEQYF.